The TCR beta chain described here comes from a study of T cells in Graves' hyperthyroidism and ophthalmopathy. The germline gives CDR1 LGHNA, CDR2 YSLEER. V was pared by 2 bases and J by 7 bases, with 9 bases between. This CDR3 has 13 residues. General study findings and limits: Through a model of 13 V-J features, ophthalmopathy was separated from stable hyperthyroidism.

The PBMCs studied were ones that came from approximately 9.9 ml fresh peripheral blood. Comments on this clonotype: Its antigen is unidentified. One base away lies a much larger clone, so this may be a sequencing read error.

What was amplified from RNA transcripts were TCR beta CDR3 regions. The HTBI primer set drove a first-round RT-PCR of the TCR CDR3. TCRdb redid the calling of the multiplex PCR reads with MiXCR, one entry per CDR3 protein. The data show 300,000 or so distinct CDR3 sequences, about a sixth seen once. The J gene is TRBJ2-4, the V gene TRBV4-3; TRBD1 or TRBD2 may be the D gene (6 bases each). Sequenced: blood. The clonotype comes from an older woman with Graves' ophthalmopathy. CDR3: CASSQKGGNIQYF. The CDR3 DNA follows: TGCGCCAGCAGCCAAAAGGGGGGTAACATTCAGTACTTC.